This is a list of T cell receptor beta chains from one sample in a study of cytomegalovirus exposure and HLA in healthy donors. Method: immunoSEQ multiplex PCR; TCRdb's copy keeps in-frame clones and lacks some. The sample consists of fewer than 130,000 clones, approximately 87% of them appearing once. Sequencing input: PBMCs. The receptor set was obtained from a woman aged 25 to 45 in good health and CMV-seropositive. The conserved cysteine and the conserved F or W are not part of the CDR3 here.

J,V,CDR3
TRBJ2-7,TRBV11-2,ASSLRLEGHYEQY
TRBJ1-3,TRBV18,ASSPLTDSGNTIY
TRBJ2-7,TRBV6-5,ASSEGESSYEQY
TRBJ2-5,TRBV9,ASSPGTSGLQETQY
TRBJ2-3,TRBV5-1,ASSLAFGGGPTDTQY
TRBJ1-1,TRBV19,ASSMGRLGNTEAF
TRBJ2-3,TRBV28,ASTLTSSMSLDTQY
TRBJ2-6,TRBV7-2,ASSPTVRAPPGANVLT
TRBJ1-1,TRBV6-5,ASSYVSNTEAF
TRBJ2-3,TRBV5-4,ASKGWGLDTQY
TRBJ2-5,TRBV18,ASSPLRVAGDYQETQY
TRBJ1-2,TRBV28,ASSLGDRGYT
TRBJ2-3,TRBV5-4,ASSLSETSGGHTQY
TRBJ2-7,TRBV19,ASSIATGLGYEQY
TRBJ2-7,TRBV27,ASSPTSASSYEQY
TRBJ2-7,TRBV5-6,ASSSPGLDFYEQY
TRBJ2-5,TRBV2,ASSSGTSTETQY
TRBJ2-7,TRBV10-2,ASSEGVEQY
TRBJ2-7,TRBV6-6,ASRGVAYEQY
TRBJ2-3,TRBV9,ASSVGGAVGTDTQY
TRBJ1-4,TRBV29-1,SVDVAGKLF
TRBJ2-3,TRBV4-2,ASSQFPDSGTQY
TRBJ2-1,TRBV27,ASSLWGLATGEQF
TRBJ2-7,TRBV6-1,ASSAYRDEQY
TRBJ2-1,TRBV28,ASRGTGSTEQF
TRBJ2-2,TRBV27,ASSWKTGVGELF
TRBJ2-5,TRBV7-2,ASSSDRTETQY
TRBJ2-5,TRBV18,ASSPEGKTQY
TRBJ1-1,TRBV30,AWSVRANTEAF
TRBJ2-1,TRBV27,ASTEDGGSNEQF
TRBJ1-1,TRBV11-2,ASSLRSTEAF
TRBJ2-7,TRBV4-2,ASSQDGTSSYEQY
TRBJ2-1,TRBV5-4,ASSTGTLPYNEQF
TRBJ2-5,TRBV15,ATSIGSGSVRTQY
TRBJ2-2,TRBV5-4,ASSSLAGGPGGELF
TRBJ1-2,TRBV10-3,AIQPGQGIGGYT
TRBJ2-1,TRBV19,ASSNRGTSGIEQF
TRBJ1-1,TRBV29-1,SVVQGEGRTEAF
TRBJ1-5,TRBV7-9,ASSPLGQGHQPQH
TRBJ1-4,TRBV7-2,ASSRGGPNKYEKLF
TRBJ2-1,TRBV5-1,ASSSSGGAGLNEQF
TRBJ1-5,TRBV28,ASSLPWQPQH
TRBJ2-3,TRBV4-1,ASSRGTGGSDTQY
TRBJ2-5,TRBV5-1,ASSRGTDLGETQY
TRBJ2-7,TRBV2,ASSIRLAGVGEQY
TRBJ2-3,TRBV4-2,ASSQDKRTATTHTDTQY
TRBJ2-5,TRBV2,ARGTSGRSPQETQY
TRBJ1-4,TRBV6-5,ASSILAGGKLF
TRBJ1-2,TRBV9,ASSVEGGYGYT
TRBJ2-7,TRBV7-2,ASSLTRSFYEQY